A single sample gave rise to the 11 T cell receptor beta chains below, sequenced in a study of blood T cells in healthy people across ages. Primed by a sample-barcoded 5' primer and a J-beta primer mix, a second PCR proceeded for about 6 to 11 cycles. TCRdb processed the 5' RACE reads anew with MiXCR; each CDR3 protein has one entry. The sample has 590,000 or so distinct CDR3 sequences; less than 35% are singletons. The material sequenced was blood. The receptors shown here come from a woman aged 80 or over in good health.

The chain is built from TRBV10-3 and TRBJ2-1; D is unresolved. From germline, CDR1 is ENHRY and CDR2 SYGVKD. This CDR3 is built from 12 residues. V was clipped by 4 bases and J by 1 base, with 2 bases between them. CDR3 amino acids: CAISASYNEQFF. CDR3 DNA sequence: TGTGCCATCAGTGCTTCCTACAATGAGCAGTTCTTC.

The V call is TRBV3-1, the J call TRBJ2-7, with a weak D call TRBD2 (5 bases). The end of the DNA is better explained by TRBJ2-5, so the J call may be wrong. The germline V gene encodes CDR1 LGHDT and CDR2 YNNKEL (reference sequence). The CDR3 has 14 amino acids. The chain's CDR3 is CASSPGFGEETQYF. The CDR3 nucleotides read TGTGCCAGCAGCCCAGGATTCGGGGAGGAGACCCAGTACTTC.

Comments on this clonotype: A much larger clone differs by one base, so this may be a read error. This chain uses TRBV4-1 with TRBJ2-7, with a tentative D call TRBD2 (5 bases). The V end lost 6 bases, the J end lost 7 bases, and 25 bases lay between the germline ends. The V gene's germline CDR1 is MGHRA and CDR2 YSYEKL. This CDR3 has 16 residues. The CDR3 DNA is TGCGCCAGCAGTCTCGGACCGGAGAGGAGGAACAATGAGCAGTACTTC. This translates into CASSLGPERRNNEQYF.

V gene TRBV7-2 combines with J gene TRBJ1-5; D not certain. Trimming pared 6 bases from V and 0 bases from J, leaving 9 bases between. Germline V CDR1 and CDR2: SGHTA, FQGNSA. The length of the CDR3 is 14 residues. CDR3 DNA sequence: TGTGCCAGCAGTCCGGGAACTAGCAATCAGCCCCAGCATTTT. Amino acids: CASSPGTSNQPQHF. The full variable domain, its missing parts supplied by reference TRBV7-2 and TRBJ1-5, is GAGVSQSPSNKVTEKGKDVELRCDPISGHTALYWYRQSLGQGLEFLIYFQGNSAPDKSGLPSDRFSAERTGGSVSTLTIQRTQQEDSAVYLCASSPGTSNQPQHFGDGTRLSIL.

This clonotype was observed a few times. CDR3: CASSRDGRYNQPQHF. CDR3 bases: TGTGCCAGCAGCCGGGACGGACGATACAATCAGCCCCAGCATTTT. The chain employs TRBV3-1 and TRBJ1-5; a weak D match, TRBD1 (5 bases). The CDR3 runs to 15 residues. Germline V CDR1 and CDR2: LGHDT, YNNKEL (reference sequence). Deletions cut 4 bases from V and 3 bases from J, with 13 bases between. The entire variable domain, with the rest obtained from reference TRBV3-1 and TRBJ1-5, is as follows: DTAVSQTPKYLVTQMGNDKSIKCEQNLGHDTMYWYKQDSKKFLKIMFSYNNKELIINETVPNRFSPKSPDKAHLNLHINSLELGDSAVYFCASSRDGRYNQPQHFGDGTRLSIL.

This clonotype was seen repeatedly, ten times or more. The J gene is TRBJ2-3, the V gene TRBV5-1; 10 bases are a match to TRBD2. The CDR3 length is 16 residues. Germline V lookup: CDR1 SGHRS, CDR2 YFSETQ. Unmatched junction bases numbered 4, after V lost 1 base and J lost 2 bases. Written as DNA, the CDR3 is TGCGCCAGCAGCTTGCCTAGCGGGGGATCCACAGATACGCAGTATTTT. Translating gives CASSLPSGGSTDTQYF.

This clonotype has at least ten counts. V and J are TRBV20-1 and TRBJ1-5, with 10 nucleotides matching TRBD1. The ends lost 6 bases at V and 2 bases at J; junction bases unmatched: 4. This CDR3 comprises 14 residues. CDR1 and CDR2 from the germline V gene are DFQATT and SNEGSKA (reference sequence). This CDR3 is CSARTGGGNQPQHF. The CDR3 DNA follows: TGCAGTGCCCGGACAGGGGGGGGCAATCAGCCCCAGCATTTT.

The chain couples TRBV2 to TRBJ2-5, with D perhaps TRBD2 (6 bases). The J call may not be correct, given that the DNA end is closer to TRBJ2-7. The CDR3 totals 14 residues. Germline V gene sequence: CDR1 SNHLY, CDR2 FYNNEI. CDR3: CASSVRGTHYEQYF. DNA of the CDR3: TGTGCCAGCAGTGTTCGGGGGACCCACTACGAGCAGTACTTC.

The chain combines TRBV7-9 with TRBJ2-7; TRBD2 agrees at 8 bases. V was pared by 3 bases and J by 4 bases, with 8 bases of the junction left unmatched. The CDR3 loop spans 15 amino acids. Germline V gene sequence: CDR1 SEHNR, CDR2 FQNEAQ (reference sequence). CDR3 region: CASSFDREGPYEQYF. The CDR3 nucleotides read TGTGCCAGCAGCTTCGACCGGGAGGGCCCTTACGAGCAGTACTTC.

This clonotype was counted many times. The chain carries TRBV7-6 and TRBJ2-7, with D possibly matching TRBD2 (5 bases). The germline gives CDR1 SGHVS, CDR2 FNYEAQ. V lost 3 bases, J lost 0 bases, and 12 bases lay in between. The CDR3 runs to 15 residues. The CDR3 loop reads CASSLGSGVSYEQYF. In nucleotides, the CDR3 is TGTGCCAGCAGCTTGGGGTCCGGGGTCTCCTACGAGCAGTACTTC.

V usage is TRBV12-3 or TRBV12-4 and J usage is TRBJ2-1; perhaps TRBD2 as D (6 bases). The CDR3 runs 17 residues. The V end was cut by 3 bases, the J end by 5 bases, with 20 bases between. The CDR3 DNA reads as TGTGCCAGCAGTTTTCTTGGTGGCACGGGGAGGAACAATGAGCAGTTCTTC. Amino acid sequence: CASSFLGGTGRNNEQFF.